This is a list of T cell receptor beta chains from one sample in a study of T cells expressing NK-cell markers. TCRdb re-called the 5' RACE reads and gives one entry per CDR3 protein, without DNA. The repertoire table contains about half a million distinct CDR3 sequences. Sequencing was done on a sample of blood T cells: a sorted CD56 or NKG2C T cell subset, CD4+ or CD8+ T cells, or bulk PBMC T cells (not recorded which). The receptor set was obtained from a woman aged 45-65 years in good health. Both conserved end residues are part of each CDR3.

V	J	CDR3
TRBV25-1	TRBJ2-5	CASSEWTSGRKGETQYF
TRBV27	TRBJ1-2	CASSLFSGHQRKPNYGYTF
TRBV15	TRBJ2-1	CATSSPLQRGRYNEQFF
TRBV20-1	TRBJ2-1	CSARDAGPSGDNEQFF
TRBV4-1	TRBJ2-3	CASSQVGGQGWSTDTQYF
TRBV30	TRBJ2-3	CAWTLLAGITDTQYF
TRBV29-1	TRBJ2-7	CSVDRGQGYEQYF
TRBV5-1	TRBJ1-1	CASSLSGTNTEVAFF
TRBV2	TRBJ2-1	CASIGGRIAFEQFF
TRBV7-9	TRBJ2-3	CASSLQGTRLAGDTQYF
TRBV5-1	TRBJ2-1	CASSPRGPGNEQFF
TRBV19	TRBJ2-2	CASSASGNGIGELFF
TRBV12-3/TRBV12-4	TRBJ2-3	CASTTGGASGLMDTQYF
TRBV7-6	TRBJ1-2	CASSLSGYSGYTF
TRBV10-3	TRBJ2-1	CAISETSGRFPYNEQFF
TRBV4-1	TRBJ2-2	CASSQASLSGELFF
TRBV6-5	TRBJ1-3	CASSYSNLDNTIYF
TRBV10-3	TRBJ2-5	CAISSGTGVQETQYF
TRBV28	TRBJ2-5	CASSFWEGMETQYF
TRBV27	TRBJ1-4	CASSLGAGAPGRINEKLFF
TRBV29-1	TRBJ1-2	CSVYTGTGYGYTF
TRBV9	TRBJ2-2	CASSVGSRVRGRVGTGELFF
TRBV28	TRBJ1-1	CASSLRQGRLRNTEAFF
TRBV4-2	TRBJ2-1	CASSQLLNSPSYNEQFF
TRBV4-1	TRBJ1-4	CASSPAGARGGEKLFF
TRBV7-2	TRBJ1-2	CASSRPGDNYGYTF
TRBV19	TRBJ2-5	CASSISGSKETQYF
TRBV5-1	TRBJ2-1	CASSLVKLAGVNEQFF
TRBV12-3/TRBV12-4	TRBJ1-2	CASSFRGTAYGYTF
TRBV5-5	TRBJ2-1	CASSTYFRTSGRGLEVNEQFF
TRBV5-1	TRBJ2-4	CASSLAQGAKNIQYF
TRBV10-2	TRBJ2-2	CASRDRPGLARINTGELFF
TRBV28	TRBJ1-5	CASLLPGQPQHF
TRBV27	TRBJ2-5	CASSRRGLAGEETQYF
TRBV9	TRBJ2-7	CASSSQAGAPPYEQYF
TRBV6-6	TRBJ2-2	CASSYSSGRAYTGELFF
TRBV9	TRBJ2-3	CASSLQGSDTQYF
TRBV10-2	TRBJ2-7	CASSVRRYEQYF
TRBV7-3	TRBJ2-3	CASSFPPADTQYF
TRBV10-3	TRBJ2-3	CAIRPGLKATDTQYF
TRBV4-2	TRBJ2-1	CASSRDIKQFF
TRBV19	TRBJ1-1	CATGRMNTEAFF
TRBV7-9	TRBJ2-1	CASSLGEPSEQFF
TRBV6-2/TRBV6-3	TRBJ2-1	CASSYALLGVGDTNEQFF
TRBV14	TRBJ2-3	CASSQRLGSTDTQYF
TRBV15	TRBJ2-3	CATRTVSTDTQYF
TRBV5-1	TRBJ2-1	CASRGVLGGEQFF
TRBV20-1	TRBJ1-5	CSASGRRINQPQHF
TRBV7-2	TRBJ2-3	CASSLVPSGSPTDTQYF
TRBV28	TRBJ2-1	CASNRVNEQFF
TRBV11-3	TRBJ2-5	CASSKSGAETQYF
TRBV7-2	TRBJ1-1	CASSFWGQNTEAFF
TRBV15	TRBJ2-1	CATSSGPRSKSGEQFF
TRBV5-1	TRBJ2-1	CASSLLGLAVNEQFF